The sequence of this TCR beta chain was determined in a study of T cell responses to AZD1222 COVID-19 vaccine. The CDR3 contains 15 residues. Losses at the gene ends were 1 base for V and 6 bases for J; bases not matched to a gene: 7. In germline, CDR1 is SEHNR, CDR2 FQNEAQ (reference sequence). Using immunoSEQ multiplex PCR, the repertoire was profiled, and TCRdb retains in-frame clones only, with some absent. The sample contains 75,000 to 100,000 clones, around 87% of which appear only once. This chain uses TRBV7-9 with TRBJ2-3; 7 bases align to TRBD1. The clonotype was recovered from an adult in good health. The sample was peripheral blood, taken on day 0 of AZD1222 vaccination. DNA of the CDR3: TGTGCCAGCAGCTTAGACCGGACAGGCTTGGATACGCAGTATTTT. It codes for CASSLDRTGLDTQYF.